What follows is one T cell receptor (beta chain) and its context. Its antigen is not known. The record originates from a study of T cells after yellow fever vaccination. The wider study: In the case of low-cell-number fractions, SMART-Seq v4 Ultra Low Input was used for preparation. Overall study results and limits: Post-booster repertoires again held most primary-vaccination clones (roughly 96% CD4, over 80% CD8). Clonotypes appearing in both CD4 and CD8 compartments existed, and their share was small.

One entry per CDR3 protein results from TCRdb running MiXCR on the 5' RACE reads. There are roughly 520,000 distinct CDR3 sequences in the sample; around a fifth occur only once, and about 16% lies in the top ten. The CDR3 sequence is 19 residues long. Germline CDR1 KGHSH, CDR2 LQKENI. V was trimmed by 2 bases and J by 0 bases, leaving 21 bases between them. The input for sequencing was PBMCs, taken roughly 20 days after the first yellow fever vaccination. The V and J genes are TRBV18 and TRBJ2-3; D call uncertain. The source of this sequence is a man aged 18 to 30 who received the YFV17D yellow fever vaccine. Here the CDR3 reads CASSPSRQARPYSTDTQYF. In DNA, the CDR3 is TGTGCCAGCTCACCATCCCGCCAGGCCCGACCATATAGCACAGATACGCAGTATTTT.